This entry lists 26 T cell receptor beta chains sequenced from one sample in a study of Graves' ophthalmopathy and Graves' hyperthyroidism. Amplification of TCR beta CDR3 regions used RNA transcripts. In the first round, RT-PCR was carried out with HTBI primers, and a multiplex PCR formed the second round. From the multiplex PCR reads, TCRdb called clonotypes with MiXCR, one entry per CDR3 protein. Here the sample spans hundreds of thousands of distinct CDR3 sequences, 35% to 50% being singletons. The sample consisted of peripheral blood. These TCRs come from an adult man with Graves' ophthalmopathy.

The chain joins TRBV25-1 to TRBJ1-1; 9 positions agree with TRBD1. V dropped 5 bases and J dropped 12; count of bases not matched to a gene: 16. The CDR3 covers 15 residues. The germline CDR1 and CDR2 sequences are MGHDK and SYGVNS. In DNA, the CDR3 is TGTGCCAGCAGTCCACGGCTTGCGGGGACAGGGAGGACTTTCTTT. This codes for CASSPRLAGTGRTFF.

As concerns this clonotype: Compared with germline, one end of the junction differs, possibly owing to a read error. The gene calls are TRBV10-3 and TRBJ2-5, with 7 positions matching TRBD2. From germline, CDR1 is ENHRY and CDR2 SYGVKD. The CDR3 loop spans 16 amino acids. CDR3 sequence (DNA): TGTGCCAGCAGTTACTTCTCGGGCGGGAGTGGGGAGACCCAGTACTTC. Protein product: CASSYFSGGSGETQYF.

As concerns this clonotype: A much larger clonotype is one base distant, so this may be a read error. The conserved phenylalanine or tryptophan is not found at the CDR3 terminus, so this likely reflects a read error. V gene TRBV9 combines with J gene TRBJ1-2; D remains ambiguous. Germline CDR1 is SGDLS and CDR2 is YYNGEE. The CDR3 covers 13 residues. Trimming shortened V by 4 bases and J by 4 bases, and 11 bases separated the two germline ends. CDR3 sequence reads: CASSPGRVYGYTL. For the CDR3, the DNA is TGTGCCAGCAGCCCCGGACGGGTCTATGGCTACACCCTC.

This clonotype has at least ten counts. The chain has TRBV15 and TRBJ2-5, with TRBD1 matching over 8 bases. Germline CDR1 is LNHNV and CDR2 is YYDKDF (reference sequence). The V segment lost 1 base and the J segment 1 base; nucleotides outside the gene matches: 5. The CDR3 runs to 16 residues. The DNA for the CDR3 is TGTGCCACCAGCAGAGGCCCGGACAGGGTCCAAGAGACCCAGTACTTC. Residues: CATSRGPDRVQETQYF.

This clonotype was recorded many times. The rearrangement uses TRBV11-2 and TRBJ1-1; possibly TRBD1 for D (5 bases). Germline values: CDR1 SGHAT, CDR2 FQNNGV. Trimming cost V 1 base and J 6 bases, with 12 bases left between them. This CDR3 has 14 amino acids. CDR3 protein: CASSLADSGPEAFF. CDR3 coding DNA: TGTGCCAGCAGCTTAGCCGACAGTGGGCCTGAAGCTTTCTTT.

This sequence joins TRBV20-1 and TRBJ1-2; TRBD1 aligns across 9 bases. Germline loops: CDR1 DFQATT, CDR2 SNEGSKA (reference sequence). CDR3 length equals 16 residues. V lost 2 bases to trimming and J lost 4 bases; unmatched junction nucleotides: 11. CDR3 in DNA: TGCAGTGCTAGACTTTTAAGGACAGGGGCGTCCTATGGCTACACCTTC. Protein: CSARLLRTGASYGYTF.

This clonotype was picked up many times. CDR3 nucleotide sequence: TGCAGCGTTGAAATCGGGGCTGGGGACGAGCAGTACTTC. Translated, it gives CSVEIGAGDEQYF. V gene TRBV29-1 combines with J gene TRBJ2-7; possibly TRBD1 or TRBD2 for D (5 bases each). V dropped 2 bases and J dropped 5 bases, with 13 bases sitting between them. CDR1 and CDR2 (germline): SQVTM, ANQGSEA. The CDR3 is 13 amino acids.

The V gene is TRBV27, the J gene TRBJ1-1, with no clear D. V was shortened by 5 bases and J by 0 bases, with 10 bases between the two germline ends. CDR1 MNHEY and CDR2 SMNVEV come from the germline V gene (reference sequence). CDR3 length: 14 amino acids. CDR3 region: CASSPEPLNTEAFF. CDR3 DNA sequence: TGTGCCAGCAGTCCCGAACCGCTGAACACTGAAGCTTTCTTT.

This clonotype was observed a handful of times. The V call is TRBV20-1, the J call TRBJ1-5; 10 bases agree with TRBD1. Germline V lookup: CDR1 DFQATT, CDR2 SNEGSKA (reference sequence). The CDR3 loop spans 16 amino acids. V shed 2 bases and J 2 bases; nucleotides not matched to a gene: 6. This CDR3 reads CSARRTGTGGNQPQHF. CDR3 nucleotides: TGCAGTGCTAGAAGGACCGGGACAGGGGGCAATCAGCCCCAGCATTTT.

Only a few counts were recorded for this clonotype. This CDR3 is CASSTPPQETQYF. The CDR3 nucleotides read TGTGCCAGTAGTACCCCCCCCCAAGAGACCCAGTACTTC. This chain connects TRBV19 to TRBJ2-5; no clear D gene. CDR1 and CDR2 from the germline V gene are LNHDA and SQIVND (reference sequence). This CDR3 region has 13 residues. V gave up 4 bases and J gave up 1 base, with 7 bases separating them.

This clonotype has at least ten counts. The CDR3 loop is CASSFRDSRGYTF. In nucleotides, the CDR3 is TGTGCCAGCAGCTTCCGGGACAGCCGAGGCTACACCTTC. The chain recombines TRBV7-2 with TRBJ1-2; 7 bases are shared with TRBD1. The junction had 6 bases not matched to a gene; V was cut back by 3 bases and J by 8 bases. The CDR3 is 13 residues long. The germline gives CDR1 SGHTA, CDR2 FQGNSA.

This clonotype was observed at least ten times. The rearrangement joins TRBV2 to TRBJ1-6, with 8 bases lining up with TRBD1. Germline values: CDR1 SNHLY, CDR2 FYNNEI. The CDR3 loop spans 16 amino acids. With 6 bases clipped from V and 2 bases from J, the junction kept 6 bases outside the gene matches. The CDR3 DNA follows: TGTGCCAGCAGAGGGACAGGTAGCACCTATAATTCACCCCTCCACTTT. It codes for CASRGTGSTYNSPLHF.

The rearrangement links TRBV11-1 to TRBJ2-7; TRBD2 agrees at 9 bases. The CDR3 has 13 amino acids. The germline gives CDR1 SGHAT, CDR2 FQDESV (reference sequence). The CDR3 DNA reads TGTGCTAGGCCTAGCGGGACCTCCTACGAGCAGTACTTC. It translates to CARPSGTSYEQYF.

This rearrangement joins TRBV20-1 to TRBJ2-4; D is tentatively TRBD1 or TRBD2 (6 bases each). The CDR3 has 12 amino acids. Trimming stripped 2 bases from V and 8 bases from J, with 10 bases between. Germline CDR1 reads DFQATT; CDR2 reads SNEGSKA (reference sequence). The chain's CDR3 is CSARYGGHIQYF. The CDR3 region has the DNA TGCAGTGCTAGATATGGGGGGCACATTCAGTACTTC.

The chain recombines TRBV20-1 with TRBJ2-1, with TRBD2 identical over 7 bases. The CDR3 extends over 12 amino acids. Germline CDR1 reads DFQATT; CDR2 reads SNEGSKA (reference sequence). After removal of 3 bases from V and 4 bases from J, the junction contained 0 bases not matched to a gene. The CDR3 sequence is CSARRGYNEQFF. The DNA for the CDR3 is TGCAGTGCTAGGCGGGGGTACAATGAGCAGTTCTTC.

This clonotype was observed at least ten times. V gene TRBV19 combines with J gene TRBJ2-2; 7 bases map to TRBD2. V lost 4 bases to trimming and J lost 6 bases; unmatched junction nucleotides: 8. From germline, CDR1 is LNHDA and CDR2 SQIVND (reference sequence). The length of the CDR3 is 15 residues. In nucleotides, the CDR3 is TGTGCCAGTAGTAGACTAGCATTGGGATCCGGGGAGCTGTTTTTT. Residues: CASSRLALGSGELFF.

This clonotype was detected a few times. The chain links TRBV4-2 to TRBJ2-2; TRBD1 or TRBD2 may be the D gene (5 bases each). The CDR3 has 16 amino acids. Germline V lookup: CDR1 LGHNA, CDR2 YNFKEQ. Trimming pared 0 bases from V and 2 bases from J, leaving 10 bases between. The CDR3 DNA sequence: TGTGCCAGCAGCCAAGATGGGGGTTTTAACACCGGGGAGCTGTTTTTT. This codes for CASSQDGGFNTGELFF.

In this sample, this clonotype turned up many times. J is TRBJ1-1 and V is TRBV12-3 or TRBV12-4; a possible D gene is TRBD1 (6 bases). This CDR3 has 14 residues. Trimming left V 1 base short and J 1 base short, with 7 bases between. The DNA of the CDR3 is TGTGCCAGCAGTTTAGTGGACAGGAACACTGAAGCTTTCTTT. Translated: CASSLVDRNTEAFF.

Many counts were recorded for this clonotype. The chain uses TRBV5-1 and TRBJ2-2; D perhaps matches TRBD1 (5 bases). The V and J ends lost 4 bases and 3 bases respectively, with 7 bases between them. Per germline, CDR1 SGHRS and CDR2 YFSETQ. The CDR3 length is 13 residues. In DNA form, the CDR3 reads TGCGCCAGCAGCCTACAGGACACCGGGGAGCTGTTTTTT. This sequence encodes CASSLQDTGELFF. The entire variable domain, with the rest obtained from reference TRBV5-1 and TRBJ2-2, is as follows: KAGVTQTPRYLIKTRGQQVTLSCSPISGHRSVSWYQQTPGQGLQFLFEYFSETQRNKGNFPGRFSGRQFSNSRSEMNVSTLELGDSALYLCASSLQDTGELFFGEGSRLTVL.

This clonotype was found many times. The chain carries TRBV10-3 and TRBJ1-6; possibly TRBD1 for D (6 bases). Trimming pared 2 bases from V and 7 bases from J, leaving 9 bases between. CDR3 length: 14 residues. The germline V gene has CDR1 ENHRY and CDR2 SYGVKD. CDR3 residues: CAISEHRENSPLHF. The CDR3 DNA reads TGTGCCATCAGTGAGCACAGGGAGAATTCACCCCTCCACTTT.

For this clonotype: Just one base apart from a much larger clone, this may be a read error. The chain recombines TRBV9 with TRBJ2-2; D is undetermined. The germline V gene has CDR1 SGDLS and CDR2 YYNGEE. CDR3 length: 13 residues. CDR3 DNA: TGTGCCAGCGGCGTAGAGACCACCGGGGAGCTGTTTTTT. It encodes CASGVETTGELFF.

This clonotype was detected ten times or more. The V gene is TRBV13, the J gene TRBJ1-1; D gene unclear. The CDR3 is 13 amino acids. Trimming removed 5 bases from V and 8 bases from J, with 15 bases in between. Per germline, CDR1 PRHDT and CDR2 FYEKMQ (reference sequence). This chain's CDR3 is CASSTTPPGEAFF. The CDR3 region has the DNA TGTGCCAGCAGCACGACACCGCCCGGCGAAGCTTTCTTT.

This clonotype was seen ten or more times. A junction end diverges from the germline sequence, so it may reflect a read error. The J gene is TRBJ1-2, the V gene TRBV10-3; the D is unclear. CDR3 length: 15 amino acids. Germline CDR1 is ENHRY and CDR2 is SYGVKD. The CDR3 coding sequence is TGTGCCAGCAGTGACCCGGGAGCCAGGATCTATGGCTACACCTTC. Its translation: CASSDPGARIYGYTF.

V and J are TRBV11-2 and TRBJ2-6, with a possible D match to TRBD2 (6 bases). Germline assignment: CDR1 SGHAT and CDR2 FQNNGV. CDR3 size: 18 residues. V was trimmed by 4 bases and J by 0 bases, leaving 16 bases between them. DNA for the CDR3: TGTGCCAGCAGCTCCGGGCCCGGGGAGGCCTCTGGGGCCAACGTCCTGACTTTC. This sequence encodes CASSSGPGEASGANVLTF.

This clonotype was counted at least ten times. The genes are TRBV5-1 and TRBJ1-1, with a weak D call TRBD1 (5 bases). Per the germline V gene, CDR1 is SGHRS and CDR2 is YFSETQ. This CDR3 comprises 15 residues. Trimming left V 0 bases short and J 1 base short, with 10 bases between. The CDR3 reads CASSLGAGPNTEAFF. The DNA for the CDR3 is TGCGCCAGCAGCTTGGGGGCAGGGCCGAACACTGAAGCTTTCTTT.

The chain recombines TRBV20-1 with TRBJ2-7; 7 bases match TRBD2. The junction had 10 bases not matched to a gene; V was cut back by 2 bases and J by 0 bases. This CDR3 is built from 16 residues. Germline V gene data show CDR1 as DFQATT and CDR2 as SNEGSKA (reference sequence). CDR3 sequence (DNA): TGCAGTGCTAGACCCCGAGCGGGACCCAGCTCCTACGAGCAGTACTTC. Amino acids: CSARPRAGPSSYEQYF.